A selection of T cell receptor beta chains follows, all from one sample in a study of T cell repertoires in cytomegalovirus infection. Antigen specificity for these receptors is unknown. TCRdb re-called the reads through MiXCR, storing one row per CDR3 protein. The table has 800,000 to 950,000 distinct CDR3 sequences, approximately 32% seen once. Sequences were derived from cultured CD8+ T cells from PBMCs, sampled from culture after CMV antigen stimulation. These TCRs come from a human donor in good health (CMV status not recorded). Some clones in this sample may be carry-over from other donors' samples. Each CDR3 is given with its conserved first and last residue.

v_gene	j_gene	CDR3aa
TRBV6-2/TRBV6-3	TRBJ2-1	CASSYGWGEQFF
TRBV7-2	TRBJ2-7	CASSLADGVTYEQYF
TRBV27	TRBJ1-2	CASSLEAGGNVGYGYTF
TRBV5-6	TRBJ2-1	CASSGGFSYNEQFF
TRBV19	TRBJ1-1	CASSIGGTVNTEAFF
TRBV4-1	TRBJ1-1	CASSYGTGGITEAFF
TRBV19	TRBJ1-1	CVTEGVEAFF
TRBV7-2	TRBJ2-7	CASRPQGAYEQYF
TRBV7-2	TRBJ2-3	CASSLRPRTFFTDTQYF
TRBV15	TRBJ2-7	CATSGGQLNGEQYF
TRBV4-1	TRBJ2-2	CASSQPLDRGGTGELFF
TRBV18	TRBJ2-6	CASSSGQGAKANVLTF
TRBV20-1	TRBJ1-3	CSARGPVSLTAGNTIYF
TRBV7-2	TRBJ2-1	CASSFWWTGQYNEQFF